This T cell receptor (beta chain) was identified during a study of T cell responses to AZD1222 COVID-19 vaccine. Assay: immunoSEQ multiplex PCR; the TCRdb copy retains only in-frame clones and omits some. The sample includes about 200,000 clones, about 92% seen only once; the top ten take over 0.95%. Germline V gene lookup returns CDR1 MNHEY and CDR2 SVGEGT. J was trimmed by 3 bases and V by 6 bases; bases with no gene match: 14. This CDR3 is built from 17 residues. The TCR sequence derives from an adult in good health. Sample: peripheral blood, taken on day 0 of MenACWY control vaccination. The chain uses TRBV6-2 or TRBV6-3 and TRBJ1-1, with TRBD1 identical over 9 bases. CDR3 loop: CASSPLQGAARDTEAFF. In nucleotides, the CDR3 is TGTGCCAGCAGCCCCTTACAGGGGGCGGCCCGTGACACTGAAGCTTTCTTT.